The source of this TCR beta chain is a study of cytomegalovirus exposure and HLA in healthy donors. Overall study findings and caveats: High specificity and sensitivity for cytomegalovirus status were reported for the classifier.

Likely unrecorded immune exposures existed in these nominally healthy donors. Germline V gives CDR1 LNHNV, CDR2 YYDKDF (reference sequence). The CDR3 is 16 residues long. V dropped 5 bases and J dropped 4; count of bases not matched to a gene: 11. 60 Vbeta and 13 Jbeta primers were used in PCR. Assay used: immunoSEQ multiplex PCR; TCRdb lists only in-frame clones, some missing. The sample lists some 100,000 clones; 75% to 85% were seen once. In regard to this clone: Antigen: not known.

The rearrangement links TRBV15 to TRBJ2-1, with TRBD2 matching 7 bases. The origin of this receptor is a female donor in good health and CMV-seropositive. Sequencing was carried out using PBMCs. The CDR3 region is CATSHPMSSGYNEQFF. In DNA form, the CDR3 reads TGTGCCACCAGCCATCCAATGAGTAGCGGGTACAATGAGCAGTTCTTC.